One and the same sample provided the 31 T cell receptor beta chains below, sequenced in a study of control samples from healthy donors and cancer patients. The assay was immunoSEQ multiplex PCR, and TCRdb's table has in-frame clones only and misses some. The sample has approximately 97,000 clones, roughly 94% seen once. What was sequenced was blood. These receptors originate from a woman under 30 in good health.

The J gene is TRBJ1-2, the V gene TRBV5-5; 8 bases line up with TRBD1. In germline, CDR1 is SGHKS, CDR2 YYEKEE (reference sequence). CDR3 length equals 15 residues. The trim removed 1 base at V and 4 bases at J, leaving 6 bases unmatched. The CDR3 nucleotides are TGTGCCAGCAGCTTGTCAAGGACAGGGTTCTATGGCTACACCTTC. Residues: CASSLSRTGFYGYTF.

V is TRBV7-3 and J is TRBJ2-1, with 11 bases lining up with TRBD2. V shed 4 bases and J 2 bases; nucleotides not matched to a gene: 4. Germline-derived CDR1 and CDR2 are SGHTA and FQGTGA. CDR3 size: 16 residues. The CDR3 loop reads CASSSSGLAAYNEQFF. The CDR3 DNA reads TGTGCCAGCAGCTCTTCGGGACTAGCGGCCTACAATGAGCAGTTCTTC.

The V and J genes are TRBV11-3 and TRBJ1-2, with a possible D match to TRBD1 (6 bases). The V gene's germline CDR1 is SGHNT and CDR2 YENEEA. This CDR3 is 13 amino acids long. Trimming stripped 5 bases from V and 3 bases from J, with 10 bases between. CDR3 bases: TGTGCCAGCAGCCCCACAGGGTACTATGGCTACACCTTC. Its protein product is CASSPTGYYGYTF.

The chain recombines TRBV3-1 (or the pseudogene TRBV3-2) with TRBJ1-1; D gene uncertain. The V end was cut by 1 base, the J end by 1 base, with 7 bases between. Germline loops: CDR1 LGHDT, CDR2 YNNKEL (reference sequence). The CDR3 is made up of 14 amino acids. DNA of the CDR3: TGTGCCAGCAGCCAAGTGGGTGAGAACACTGAAGCTTTCTTT. It specifies CASSQVGENTEAFF.

The chain carries TRBV29-1 and TRBJ1-1; D not resolved. Trimming took off 8 bases at V and 5 bases at J, with 9 bases between the two ends. Germline assignment: CDR1 SQVTM and CDR2 ANQGSEA. The CDR3 length is 10 residues. CDR3 sequence: CSYRGTEAFF. The CDR3 region has the DNA TGCAGCTACCGGGGAACTGAAGCTTTCTTT. Based on the CDR3 plus reference TRBV29-1 and TRBJ1-1, the full variable domain is SAVISQKPSRDICQRGTSLTIQCQVDSQVTMMFWYRQQPGQSLTLIATANQGSEATYESGFVIDKFPISRPNLTFSTLTVSNMSPEDSSIYLCSYRGTEAFFGQGTRLTVV.

The chain carries TRBV25-1 and TRBJ2-1; D gene uncertain. Germline V gene sequence: CDR1 MGHDK, CDR2 SYGVNS. Deletions cut 0 bases from V and 6 bases from J, with 9 bases between. CDR3 size: 14 residues. For the CDR3, the DNA is TGTGCCAGCAGTGAATATAGGGCAGTCAATGAGCAGTTCTTC. This codes for CASSEYRAVNEQFF.

The chain carries TRBV6-1 and TRBJ2-1; D is possibly TRBD2 (5 bases). Germline CDR1 MNHNS, CDR2 SASEGT. The CDR3 is made up of 15 amino acids. Between the trimmed V and J ends, which lost 1 base and 6 bases, there was a span of 13 bases. The CDR3 protein is CASSEGKLALNEQFF. CDR3 DNA: TGTGCCAGCAGTGAAGGGAAGCTAGCCCTCAATGAGCAGTTCTTC.

The chain combines TRBV30 with TRBJ2-7, with 7 bases lining up with TRBD2. Trimming cost V 3 bases and J 3 bases; bases outside gene matches: 5. CDR1 GTSNPN and CDR2 SVGIG come from the germline V gene (reference sequence). CDR3 length equals 13 residues. This chain's CDR3 is CAWRTPGGYEQYF. CDR3 nucleotides: TGTGCCTGGAGGACTCCGGGAGGCTACGAGCAGTACTTC.

The chain joins TRBV6-5 to TRBJ1-6; 7 bases map to TRBD1. CDR1 is MNHEY, CDR2 SVGAGI, per germline. The CDR3 loop spans 14 amino acids. J was trimmed by 7 bases and V by 2 bases; bases with no gene match: 2. The CDR3 spells CASSYDRDNSPLHF. CDR3 coding DNA: TGTGCCAGCAGTTACGACAGGGACAATTCACCCCTCCACTTT.

This chain's CDR3 is CASSQARRAGLGNEQFF. In DNA, the CDR3 is TGTGCCAGCAGCCAAGCTCGTAGAGCGGGGTTAGGGAATGAGCAGTTCTTC. This chain uses TRBV3-1 (or the pseudogene TRBV3-2) with TRBJ2-1, with 7 bases identical to TRBD2. The germline gives CDR1 LGHDT, CDR2 YNNKEL (reference sequence). Unmatched junction bases numbered 13, after V lost 1 base and J lost 7 bases. The CDR3 sequence is 17 residues long.

This clone showed up just once. This chain connects TRBV19 to TRBJ2-1; possible D gene TRBD2, 7 bases. Germline lookup yields CDR1 LNHDA and CDR2 SQIVND (reference sequence). The CDR3 runs to 17 residues. V shed 5 bases and J shed 2 bases, with 19 bases lying between them. CDR3 residues: CASSPSRGGSPYNEQFF. The CDR3, as DNA: TGTGCCAGTAGTCCCTCAAGGGGGGGATCCCCCTACAATGAGCAGTTCTTC.

This clone has a single count. The chain uses TRBV19 and TRBJ2-7, with TRBD1 matching 8 bases. The CDR3 spans 16 residues. In germline, CDR1 is LNHDA, CDR2 SQIVND (reference sequence). After removal of 2 bases from V and 2 bases from J, the junction contained 8 bases not matched to a gene. The CDR3 sequence is CASSIFVGTGAYEQYF. Here the CDR3 DNA reads TGTGCCAGTAGTATATTCGTCGGGACAGGAGCCTACGAGCAGTACTTC.

J is TRBJ1-1 and V is TRBV3-1 (or the pseudogene TRBV3-2); no definite D call. From germline, CDR1 is LGHDT and CDR2 YNNKEL (reference sequence). Deletions cut 0 bases from V and 9 bases from J, with 5 bases between. The CDR3 runs to 11 residues. The CDR3 nucleotides read TGTGCCAGCAGCCAAGAAGGGAAAGCTTTCTTT. Its protein is CASSQEGKAFF.

The chain links TRBV3-1 (or the pseudogene TRBV3-2) to TRBJ1-2, with 9 bases that match TRBD1. Germline trimming cut 5 bases from V and 4 bases from J; bases unmatched to any gene: 8. This CDR3 comprises 15 residues. From germline, CDR1 is LGHDT and CDR2 YNNKEL (reference sequence). The DNA of the CDR3 is TGTGCCAGCAGCTTGACCCCGGGACAGGGCTATGGCTACACCTTC. Protein product: CASSLTPGQGYGYTF.

This chain links TRBV19 with TRBJ1-2; D might be TRBD1 (6 bases). The germline V gene has CDR1 LNHDA and CDR2 SQIVND (reference sequence). The V end was cut by 4 bases, the J end by 2 bases, with 11 bases between. The CDR3 runs 14 residues. The CDR3 bases are TGTGCCAGTAGTACGACACAGGGAAACTATGGCTACACCTTC. It yields the protein CASSTTQGNYGYTF.

This chain joins TRBV28 and TRBJ2-1, with TRBD1 matching 8 bases. CDR1 and CDR2 from the germline V gene are MDHEN and SYDVKM. J gave up 7 bases and V 7 bases, and 9 bases lay outside the gene matches. The CDR3 has 14 residues. The CDR3 sequence is CASNRDRTGNEQFF. DNA for the CDR3: TGTGCCAGCAACCGGGACAGGACAGGGAATGAGCAGTTCTTC.

The rearrangement joins TRBV3-1 (or the pseudogene TRBV3-2) to TRBJ1-6, with D possibly matching TRBD1 (6 bases). Trimming removed 0 bases at V and 14 bases at J, with 23 bases between. The CDR3 loop spans 17 amino acids. Germline CDR1 reads LGHDT; CDR2 reads YNNKEL (reference sequence). The CDR3 region has the DNA TGTGCCAGCAGCCAAGATTTGCCAGGGGCGCCCTTAGGGGCCCTCCACTTT. It yields the protein CASSQDLPGAPLGALHF.

The CDR3 bases are TGTGCCAGCTCACCAGGTCCGACCACCGGGGAGCTGTTTTTT. Residues: CASSPGPTTGELFF. The chain links TRBV18 to TRBJ2-2, with D unclear. With 2 bases removed from V and 4 bases from J, the gap between germline ends came to 8 bases. This CDR3 has 14 amino acids. Germline V gene sequence: CDR1 KGHSH, CDR2 LQKENI.

This rearrangement joins TRBV19 to TRBJ2-3; D uncertain. Trimming pared 5 bases from V and 0 bases from J, leaving 15 bases between. Per germline, CDR1 LNHDA and CDR2 SQIVND (reference sequence). This CDR3 comprises 16 residues. The CDR3 DNA is TGTGCCAGTAGTCCTTCTCTCCGTCCTAGCACAGATACGCAGTATTTT. Protein sequence: CASSPSLRPSTDTQYF.

The rearrangement joins TRBV19 to TRBJ2-3; D possibly matches TRBD1 or TRBD2 (5 bases each). V was trimmed by 5 bases and J by 3 bases, leaving 18 bases between them. Germline V lookup: CDR1 LNHDA, CDR2 SQIVND (reference sequence). The CDR3 is 16 amino acids. Here the CDR3 reads CASSSPVEGRTDTQYF. In DNA, the CDR3 is TGTGCCAGTAGTTCCCCGGTTGAGGGGCGGACAGATACGCAGTATTTT.

V and J are TRBV29-1 and TRBJ1-1; D is ambiguous. The CDR3 loop spans 13 amino acids. Germline V lookup: CDR1 SQVTM, CDR2 ANQGSEA. Trimming took off 0 bases at V and 0 bases at J, with 5 bases between the two ends. The CDR3 coding sequence is TGCAGCGTTGAAGACGTCATGAACACTGAAGCTTTCTTT. Translated: CSVEDVMNTEAFF. Full variable domain (rest looked up from reference TRBV29-1 and TRBJ1-1): SAVISQKPSRDICQRGTSLTIQCQVDSQVTMMFWYRQQPGQSLTLIATANQGSEATYESGFVIDKFPISRPNLTFSTLTVSNMSPEDSSIYLCSVEDVMNTEAFFGQGTRLTVV.

V and J are TRBV7-2 and TRBJ1-2; D gene uncertain. Germline V gene lookup returns CDR1 SGHTA and CDR2 FQGNSA. CDR3 length equals 13 residues. The V gene lost 1 base and the J gene lost 1 base, with 4 bases spanning the gap. The CDR3: CASSLVVNYGYTF. CDR3 bases: TGTGCCAGCAGCTTAGTGGTTAACTATGGCTACACCTTC. The variable domain in full, with the rest retrieved from reference TRBV7-2 and TRBJ1-2, is GAGVSQSPSNKVTEKGKDVELRCDPISGHTALYWYRQSLGQGLEFLIYFQGNSAPDKSGLPSDRFSAERTGGSVSTLTIQRTQQEDSAVYLCASSLVVNYGYTFGSGTRLTVV.

The rearrangement uses TRBV6-2 or TRBV6-3 and TRBJ2-3, with D possibly matching TRBD2 (7 bases). The CDR3 totals 15 residues. The V gene's germline CDR1 is MNHEY and CDR2 SVGEGT. Trimming left V 2 bases short and J 5 bases short, with 14 bases between. The CDR3 region has the DNA TGTGCCAGCAGTTACCTCGGGGGGCAAAGAGATACGCAGTATTTT. It yields the protein CASSYLGGQRDTQYF.

This chain connects TRBV24-1 to TRBJ1-2; D is uncertain. Germline loops: CDR1 KGHDR, CDR2 SFDVKD. V was shortened by 9 bases and J by 4 bases, with 14 bases between the two germline ends. The CDR3 extends over 13 amino acids. Written as DNA, the CDR3 is TGTGCCACCCAGACGCCAGAAAGCTATGGCTACACCTTC. It translates to CATQTPESYGYTF.

The genes are TRBV12-3 or TRBV12-4 and TRBJ2-6; D is ambiguous. Trimming stripped 7 bases from V and 0 bases from J, with 4 bases between. This CDR3 spans 13 amino acids. CDR3 in amino acids: CASKVSGANVLTF. The CDR3 DNA reads TGTGCCAGCAAGGTCTCTGGGGCCAACGTCCTGACTTTC.

The rearrangement joins TRBV6-1 to TRBJ2-7; 15 positions agree with TRBD2. In germline, CDR1 is MNHNS, CDR2 SASEGT. V shed 6 bases and J 9 bases; nucleotides not matched to a gene: 12. This CDR3 is 16 amino acids long. CDR3 nucleotides: TGTGCCAGCAGAGAACCGGGGACTAGCGGGAGGACGGGGCAGTACTTC. Its translation: CASREPGTSGRTGQYF.

This chain joins TRBV9 and TRBJ2-7, with D uncertain. Germline V lookup: CDR1 SGDLS, CDR2 YYNGEE. CDR3 length: 16 amino acids. V lost 4 bases and J lost 6, with 23 bases in between. This CDR3 is CASSPFGWVGYSEQYF. Here the CDR3 DNA reads TGTGCCAGCAGCCCTTTTGGTTGGGTTGGGTATTCCGAGCAGTACTTC.

The V gene is TRBV11-1, the J gene TRBJ2-1, with D maybe TRBD2 (6 bases). Germline-derived CDR1 and CDR2 are SGHAT and FQDESV (reference sequence). This CDR3 contains 14 residues. Trimming took 4 bases from V and 3 from J, leaving 10 bases between them. For the CDR3, the DNA is TGTGCCAGCAGCTCACCCGGGGGCTACAATGAGCAGTTCTTC. It encodes CASSSPGGYNEQFF.

This chain links TRBV3-1 (or the pseudogene TRBV3-2) with TRBJ2-7, with D perhaps assigned TRBD1 or TRBD2 (6 bases each). This CDR3 contains 17 residues. Germline-derived CDR1 and CDR2 are LGHDT and YNNKEL (reference sequence). The V and J ends lost 0 bases and 6 bases respectively, with 21 bases between them. CDR3 in amino acids: CASSQERGPQSFCEQYF. The CDR3 DNA follows: TGTGCCAGCAGCCAAGAACGGGGGCCACAATCCTTCTGCGAGCAGTACTTC.

The V call is TRBV19, the J call TRBJ2-7; TRBD1 aligns across 8 bases. Trimming took 4 bases from V and 2 from J; bases not matched to a gene: 7. The CDR3 spans 15 residues. Germline V CDR1 and CDR2: LNHDA, SQIVND (reference sequence). CDR3 bases: TGTGCCAGTAGTAACGCGGGACAGGCACCCTACGAGCAGTACTTC. It specifies CASSNAGQAPYEQYF.

The rearrangement links TRBV11-3 to TRBJ2-1; possible D gene TRBD2, 6 bases. Germline V gives CDR1 SGHNT, CDR2 YENEEA. V lost 5 bases and J 8 bases, leaving 16 bases between the germline ends. The CDR3 spans 14 residues. CDR3 nucleotide sequence: TGTGCCAGCAGCAGACTAGGGCAGGGCGATGAGCAGTTCTTC. Its protein product is CASSRLGQGDEQFF.